This T cell receptor beta chain is from a study of blood T cell repertoires in COVID-19. On the study more broadly: The study drew acute and convalescent COVID-19 samples from the United States, Italy and Spain. From T cells, B-cell-depleted T cells, or PBMCs came the material, which was cDNA or gDNA.

CDR1 SGHTA and CDR2 FQGNSA come from the germline V gene. The junction had 12 bases not matched to a gene; V was cut back by 5 bases and J by 6 bases. The CDR3 is 15 residues long. In the study's own analysis: Amplification of reference gene primers was used by the study to estimate nucleated cell counts. Libraries were prepared by immunoSEQ multiplex PCR; TCRdb keeps only in-frame clonotypes and omits some of them. V, J and clone size reflect that table, while D and trimming were determined from the DNA. The sample contains about 130,000 clones, approximately 84% of which appear only once. The receptor was isolated from an elderly woman with acute or convalescent COVID-19. The rearrangement joins TRBV7-2 to TRBJ2-7; 8 bases match TRBD2. The sample comprised peripheral blood. CDR3: CASSRRGAGGGEQYF. The CDR3 DNA reads TGTGCCAGCAGCCGTCGGGGGGCGGGAGGCGGCGAGCAGTACTTC.